Sequencing of this TCR beta chain was carried out in a study of T-cell memory formation after mild COVID-19. TCRdb passed the 5' RACE reads through MiXCR, listing each CDR3 protein once. The sample gives around 300,000 distinct CDR3 sequences, roughly 8.2% of which show up once; about 20% is in the top ten. The TCR sequence derives from a man between 18 and 29 years old who had mild COVID-19 (a few samples of this study predate the infection). Cell type and time point are not known. Input material: PBMCs or a T cell subset sorted from them (not recorded which).

The CDR3 is CASSLVRGPETQYF. The CDR3 nucleotides are TGCGCCAGCAGCTTGGTGAGGGGCCCGGAGACCCAGTACTTC. J is TRBJ2-5 and V is TRBV5-1; D possibly matches TRBD1 or TRBD2 (5 bases each). Germline V CDR1 and CDR2: SGHRS, YFSETQ. The CDR3 runs 14 residues. V lost 0 bases to trimming and J lost 5 bases, with 11 bases between them.